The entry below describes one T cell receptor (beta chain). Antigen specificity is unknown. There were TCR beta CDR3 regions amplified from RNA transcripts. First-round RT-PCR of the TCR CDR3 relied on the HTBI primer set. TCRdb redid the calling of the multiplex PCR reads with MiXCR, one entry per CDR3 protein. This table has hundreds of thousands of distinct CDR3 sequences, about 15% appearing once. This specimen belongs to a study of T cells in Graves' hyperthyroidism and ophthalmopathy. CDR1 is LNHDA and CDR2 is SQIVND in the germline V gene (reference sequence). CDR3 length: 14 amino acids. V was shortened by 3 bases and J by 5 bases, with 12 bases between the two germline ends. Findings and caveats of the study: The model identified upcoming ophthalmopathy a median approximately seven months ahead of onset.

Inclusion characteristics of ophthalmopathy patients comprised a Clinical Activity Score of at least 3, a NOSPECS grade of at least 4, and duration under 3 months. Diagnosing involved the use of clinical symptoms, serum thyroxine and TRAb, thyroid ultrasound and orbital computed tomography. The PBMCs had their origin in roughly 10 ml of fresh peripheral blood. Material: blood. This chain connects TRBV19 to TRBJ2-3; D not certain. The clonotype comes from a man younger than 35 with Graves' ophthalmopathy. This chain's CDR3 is CASSIGLYGDTQYF. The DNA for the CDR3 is TGTGCCAGTAGTATTGGCCTCTACGGAGATACGCAGTATTTT.